A selection of T cell receptor beta chains follows, all from one sample in a study of blood T cell repertoires in COVID-19. Assay used: immunoSEQ multiplex PCR; TCRdb lists only in-frame clones, some missing. The sample includes tens of thousands of clones, approximately 83% of them seen just once. Material: peripheral blood. These receptors all come from a man in his 70s with acute or convalescent COVID-19. Both conserved end residues are part of each CDR3. The D gene is left open where the match is weak. Some rows mark clone size as missing; the rest say once, few, many or name a class of expanded clone.

D: TRBD1; length: 14; J: TRBJ1-2; V: TRBV18; size: .; CDR3: CASSPGQGPWMGTF; DNA: TGTGCCAGCTCGCCGGGACAGGGGCCGTGGATGGGAACCTTC
D: .; length: 13; J: TRBJ2-3; V: TRBV29-1; size: once; CDR3: CSVGIAVADTQYF; DNA: TGCAGCGTTGGCATCGCAGTGGCAGATACGCAGTATTTT
D: .; length: 16; J: TRBJ1-6; V: TRBV30; size: .; CDR3: CAWSISGHSYNSPLHF; DNA: TGTGCCTGGAGTATTTCAGGTCACTCCTATAATTCACCCCTCCACTTT
D: .; length: 13; J: TRBJ1-2; V: TRBV12-3/TRBV12-4; size: .; CDR3: CASTEQGRYGYTF; DNA: TGTGCCAGCACCGAACAGGGCCGCTATGGCTACACCTTC
D: .; length: 14; J: TRBJ2-7; V: TRBV18; size: .; CDR3: CASSPAGSSYEQYF; DNA: TGTGCCAGCTCACCAGCAGGATCTTCCTACGAGCAGTACTTC
D: .; length: 14; J: TRBJ1-1; V: TRBV6-5; size: few; CDR3: CASSYGGANTEAFF; DNA: TGTGCCAGCAGTTACGGCGGGGCGAACACTGAAGCTTTCTTT
D: .; length: 14; J: TRBJ1-1; V: TRBV30; size: .; CDR3: CAWSTGTSNTEAFF; DNA: TGTGCCTGGAGTACAGGGACGTCGAACACTGAAGCTTTCTTT
D: .; length: 13; J: TRBJ1-1; V: TRBV12-3/TRBV12-4; size: .; CDR3: CASSLAVDTEAFF; DNA: TGTGCCAGCAGCCTAGCCGTTGACACTGAAGCTTTCTTT
D: .; length: 15; J: TRBJ2-3; V: TRBV2; size: .; CDR3: CASTANTGNTDTQYF; DNA: TGTGCCAGCACCGCCAACACAGGAAACACAGATACGCAGTATTTT
D: .; length: 15; J: TRBJ1-1; V: TRBV28; size: .; CDR3: CASSNFLQDSDEAFF; DNA: TGTGCCAGCAGTAACTTCCTCCAGGATTCAGACGAAGCTTTCTTT
D: .; length: 13; J: TRBJ2-5; V: TRBV18; size: .; CDR3: CASSPYGEETQYF; DNA: TGTGCCAGCTCACCATACGGGGAAGAGACCCAGTACTTC
D: .; length: 15; J: TRBJ1-2; V: TRBV7-8; size: .; CDR3: CASSLEAGAGYGYTF; DNA: TGTGCCAGCAGCTTAGAGGCAGGGGCAGGGTATGGCTACACCTTC
D: TRBD2; length: 16; J: TRBJ2-7; V: TRBV6-6; size: .; CDR3: CASSNPTSGRVYEQYF; DNA: TGTGCCAGCAGTAATCCTACTAGCGGGAGAGTGTACGAGCAGTACTTC
D: TRBD1; length: 15; J: TRBJ2-7; V: TRBV9; size: .; CDR3: CASSVGGQGTYEQYF; DNA: TGTGCCAGCAGCGTAGGGGGACAGGGGACCTACGAGCAGTACTTC
D: .; length: 15; J: TRBJ2-7; V: TRBV7-2; size: .; CDR3: CASSPRVGGEREQYF; DNA: TGTGCCAGCAGCCCCCGGGTGGGGGGAGAACGCGAGCAGTACTTC
D: TRBD2; length: 16; J: TRBJ2-5; V: TRBV19; size: .; CDR3: CASSIQLAGGLETQYF; DNA: TGTGCCAGTAGTATTCAGCTAGCGGGAGGTTTGGAGACCCAGTACTTC